Listed below are T cell receptor beta chains from one sample, sequenced in a study of blood T cell repertoires in COVID-19. Generated by immunoSEQ multiplex PCR, the TCRdb table keeps only in-frame clones and is missing some. The sample shows about 120,000 clones, roughly 89% of them seen only once. Sequenced input: peripheral blood. Receptors were obtained from a woman in her sixties with COVID-19, enrolled during active disease. Each CDR3 is given with its conserved first and last residue. Each record gives: clone size, V gene, J gene, D gene, CDR3 length, CDR3 DNA, CDR3 protein. D genes are given only for firm matches. Clone size appears in some rows only: once, few, many, or a class for an expanded clone.

.	TRBV18	TRBJ2-7	TRBD2	18	TGTGCCAGCTCACCGGGATACAGCGGGGGGCCTCTCTTCTACGAGCAGTACTTC	CASSPGYSGGPLFYEQYF
.	TRBV4-2	TRBJ2-3	.	14	TGTGCCAGCAGCCAAGGGCTAGACACAGATACGCAGTATTTT	CASSQGLDTDTQYF
once	TRBV5-8	TRBJ1-5	.	15	TGTGCCAGCAGCTTTCAGGGTAGTAAGTATCAGCCCCAGCATTTT	CASSFQGSKYQPQHF
.	TRBV6-2/TRBV6-3	TRBJ1-2	.	11	TGTGCCAGCAGTTCACGGGGTGGCTACACCTTC	CASSSRGGYTF
.	TRBV30	TRBJ2-1	TRBD2	14	TGTGCCTGGTATCCCGGGACTAGCAGCCATGAGCAGTTCTTC	CAWYPGTSSHEQFF
few	TRBV3-1/TRBV3-2	TRBJ2-7	.	13	TGTGCCAGCAGCCAGCTCCTAGGGGGAGAGCAGTACTTC	CASSQLLGGEQYF
.	TRBV5-1	TRBJ1-2	.	14	TGCGCCAGCAGTATAGGGGCCGCCCAGTTTAGCTACACCTTC	CASSIGAAQFSYTF
.	TRBV7-8	TRBJ1-1	.	14	TGTGCCAGCAGCTTCGGGGGGGTAAACACTGAAGCTTTCTTT	CASSFGGVNTEAFF
few	TRBV19	TRBJ1-1	.	18	TGTGCCAGTAGTCTCAGAGGGGGTGGAGAACCTAGGAACACTGAAGCTTTCTTT	CASSLRGGGEPRNTEAFF
.	TRBV19	TRBJ1-5	TRBD1	14	TGTGCCAGTAGTACACAGGGGGATCATCAGCCCCAGCATTTT	CASSTQGDHQPQHF
.	TRBV25-1	TRBJ1-6	TRBD1	13	TGTGCCAGCACCAGGGGGCGCGATTCACCCCTCCACTTT	CASTRGRDSPLHF
.	TRBV7-6	TRBJ1-6	.	13	TGTGCCAGCAGCTTAAGGGGAAATTCACCCCTCCACTTT	CASSLRGNSPLHF
.	TRBV7-6	TRBJ1-2	.	15	TGTGCCAGCAGCTTAGCACCAACGGGAAACTATGGCTACACCTTC	CASSLAPTGNYGYTF
.	TRBV24-1	TRBJ1-3	.	12	TGTGCCACCTCAGGCTCTGGAAACACCATATATTTT	CATSGSGNTIYF
.	TRBV2	TRBJ1-2	.	9	TGTGCCCGTGCGTACGGCTACACCTTC	CARAYGYTF
once	TRBV10-3	TRBJ1-2	TRBD1	13	TGTGCCATCAGAGGAACAGGGGAGAATGGCTACACCTTC	CAIRGTGENGYTF
.	TRBV19	TRBJ2-2	TRBD1	15	TGTGCCAGTAGTAGGGACAGGGTGAGCACCGGGGAGCTGTTTTTT	CASSRDRVSTGELFF
.	TRBV5-1	TRBJ2-7	.	15	TGCGCCAGCAGCTTGGACAGGTCTCCCTCCTACGAGCAGTACTTC	CASSLDRSPSYEQYF
.	TRBV5-1	TRBJ2-3	TRBD2	16	TGCGCCAGCAGCTTGGCCCTAGCGGGGGGCGAGGGAACGCAGTATTTT	CASSLALAGGEGTQYF
.	TRBV6-1	TRBJ1-5	.	17	TGTGCCAGCAGTGGCATCCGGCTCGGGAGGTCCAATCAGCCCCAGCATTTT	CASSGIRLGRSNQPQHF
.	TRBV4-2	TRBJ2-7	.	15	TGTGCCAGCAGCCAAGGGGCAGGGGATGACTACGAGCAGTACTTC	CASSQGAGDDYEQYF
.	TRBV11-3	TRBJ2-1	TRBD1	15	TGTGCCAGCAGCTTATCTGGGACAGGGGTGTATGAGCAGTTCTTC	CASSLSGTGVYEQFF
once	TRBV30	TRBJ1-2	.	13	TGTGCCTGGAGTGTACAGGGTCTCTATGGCTACACCTTC	CAWSVQGLYGYTF
.	TRBV7-9	TRBJ2-3	TRBD1	14	TGTGCCAGCAGCTCGTCGGACAGGGGACATACGCAGTATTTT	CASSSSDRGHTQYF
.	TRBV11-2	TRBJ1-4	.	14	TGTGCCAGCAGCCGACTGGGGCCTAATGAAAAACTGTTTTTT	CASSRLGPNEKLFF
.	TRBV7-2	TRBJ2-5	.	16	TGTGCCAGCAGCTTAGGCGGGGGCCGGTACCAAGAGACCCAGTACTTC	CASSLGGGRYQETQYF